Sequencing of this TCR beta chain was carried out in a study of T cell repertoires in cytomegalovirus infection (dated by TCRdb to between 2018 and 2021). The study in broad terms: Peptide stimulations targeted recently identified HLA-C-restricted CMV epitopes, whose presentation resists viral immunomodulation, together with well-studied HLA-B-restricted epitopes. The HLA type of each donor mattered for the analysis, because public TCR beta signatures pointed to carriage of CMV infection along with the matching HLA type. What the authors observed across the whole study: The ex vivo response was dominated by HLA-C-restricted CMV-specific TCR beta clonotypes, and the single most frequent clonotype in two of eight donors was supplied by these HLA-C-restricted clonotypes. Carriers of CMV infection plus the relevant HLA type were discriminated by the cumulative frequency of public TCR beta family members in the study cohort and in an independent roughly 370-donor cohort.

CDR1 SGHVS and CDR2 FQNEAQ were looked up in the germline V gene. From the cysteine up to the phenylalanine, the CDR3 has a length of 15 residues. Left in the record is the CDR3 DNA by itself, 45 bases read in frame from the first base. V is pared back by 2 bases and J by 4 bases, with 15 bases lying between the germline termini. The treatment or condition label, as the study defines it: in vitro stimulation with specific CMV peptide epitopes to enrich CMV-specific T cells. The sequencer listed for this sample is Illumina HiSeq 1500. The public reads were reanalyzed by TCRdb: fastp trimming at Q25, MiXCR alignment, in-frame beta chains only. CDR3 protein sequences are deduplicated, and each keeps its most common genes and DNA. This sample is represented by roughly 800,000 distinct CDR3 sequences; just under 30% of them were singletons. The ten largest clones capture about an eighth of the sample. This clonotype has only a few counts. The antigen this receptor binds is unknown. No base-level quality is on record; no much larger clone is a single base apart.

The chain was built from TRBV7-8 and TRBJ2-7; possibly the D gene is TRBD1, per 6 matching bases. This receptor was taken from a human donor in good health (CMV status not recorded). Some clones in this sample may be carry-over from other donors' samples. This specimen consisted of cultured CD8+ T cells from PBMCs, obtained from culture after CMV antigen stimulation. The bases are TGTGCCAGCAGCTTAAGACCAGGGGTCCGGTACGAGCAGTACTTC. It translates as CASSLRPGVRYEQYF.